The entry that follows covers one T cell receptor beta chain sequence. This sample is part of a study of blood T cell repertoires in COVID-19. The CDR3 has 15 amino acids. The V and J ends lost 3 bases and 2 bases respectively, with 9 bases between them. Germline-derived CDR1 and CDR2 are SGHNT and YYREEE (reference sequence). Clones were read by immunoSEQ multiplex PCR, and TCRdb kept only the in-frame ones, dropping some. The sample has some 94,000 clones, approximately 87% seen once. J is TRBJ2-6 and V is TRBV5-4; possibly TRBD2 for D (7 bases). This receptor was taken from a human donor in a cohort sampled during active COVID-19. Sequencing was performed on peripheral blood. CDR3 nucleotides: TGTGCCAGCAGCTCGGGGGGCCCTGGGGCCAACGTCCTGACTTTC. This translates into CASSSGGPGANVLTF.